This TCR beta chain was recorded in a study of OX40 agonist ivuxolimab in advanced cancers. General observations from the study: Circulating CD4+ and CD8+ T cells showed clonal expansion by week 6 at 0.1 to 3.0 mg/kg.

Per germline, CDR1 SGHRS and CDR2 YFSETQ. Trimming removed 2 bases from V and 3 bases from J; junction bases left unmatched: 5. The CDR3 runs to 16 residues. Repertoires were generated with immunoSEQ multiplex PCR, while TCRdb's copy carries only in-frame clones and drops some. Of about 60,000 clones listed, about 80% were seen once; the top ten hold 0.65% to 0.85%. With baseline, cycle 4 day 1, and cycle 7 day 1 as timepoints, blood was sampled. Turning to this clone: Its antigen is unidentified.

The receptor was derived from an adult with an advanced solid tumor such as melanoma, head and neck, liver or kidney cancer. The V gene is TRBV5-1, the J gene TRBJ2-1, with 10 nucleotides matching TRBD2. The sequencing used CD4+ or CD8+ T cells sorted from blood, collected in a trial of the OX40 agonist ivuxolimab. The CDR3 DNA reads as TGCGCCAGCAGCTTTCGCGTAGCGGGGGGCTACAATGAGCAGTTCTTC. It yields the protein CASSFRVAGGYNEQFF.